This TCR beta chain derives from a study of shared clonotypes between healthy human individuals. Sequenced by immunoSEQ multiplex PCR; TCRdb stores in-frame clones only, minus some. In the table there are roughly 2 million clones, 90% to 95% of which are singletons. The CDR3 is made up of 15 amino acids. The V segment lost 5 bases and the J segment 3 bases; nucleotides outside the gene matches: 6. Germline CDR1 and CDR2: SGHVS and FNYEAQ. The receptor's source is a man between 18 and 29 years old in good health. The genes are TRBV7-6 and TRBJ2-3; 9 bases align to TRBD1. The specimen was naive CD4+ T cells sorted from blood. Sample subset: CD45RA+ positively selected. The CDR3 here is CASSATGGRTDTQYF. CDR3 coding DNA: TGTGCCAGCAGCGCCACAGGGGGCAGAACAGATACGCAGTATTTT.